This is a list of T cell receptor beta chains from one sample in a study of T cell responses to AZD1222 COVID-19 vaccine. Using immunoSEQ multiplex PCR, the repertoire was profiled, and TCRdb retains in-frame clones only, with some absent. The sample carries approximately 120,000 clones, roughly nine tenths recorded once. Here the sequenced sample was peripheral blood, taken on day 0 of AZD1222 vaccination. These receptors were obtained from an adult in good health. CDR3s include the opening cysteine and the closing phenylalanine or tryptophan. Each record gives: D gene, V gene, clone size, J gene, CDR3 protein, CDR3 DNA. A D gene is named only where the DNA matches it firmly. Rows may omit the clone size; those that give it use once, few, many or a size class.

d_call: TRBD1
v_call: TRBV28
clone_size: NA
j_call: TRBJ1-2
cdr3_aa: CASSSGQFYGYTF
cdr3_nt: TGTGCCAGCAGTTCGGGACAGTTCTATGGCTACACCTTC

d_call: NA
v_call: TRBV28
clone_size: few
j_call: TRBJ2-7
cdr3_aa: CASSLEYYEQYF
cdr3_nt: TGTGCCAGCAGTTTAGAGTACTACGAGCAGTACTTC

d_call: NA
v_call: TRBV2
clone_size: NA
j_call: TRBJ1-1
cdr3_aa: CASSGDRNTEAFF
cdr3_nt: TGTGCCAGCAGCGGCGACAGGAACACTGAAGCTTTCTTT

d_call: NA
v_call: TRBV27
clone_size: NA
j_call: TRBJ2-1
cdr3_aa: CASSHTGGAEQFF
cdr3_nt: TGTGCCAGCAGCCATACAGGGGGGGCTGAGCAGTTCTTC

d_call: TRBD1
v_call: TRBV27
clone_size: NA
j_call: TRBJ1-4
cdr3_aa: CASSLWGRGPSMKKLFF
cdr3_nt: TGTGCCAGCAGTTTATGGGGGAGGGGGCCATCTATGAAAAAACTGTTTTTT

d_call: NA
v_call: TRBV18
clone_size: NA
j_call: TRBJ2-2
cdr3_aa: CASSPNSVPNTGELFF
cdr3_nt: TGTGCCAGCTCACCGAACAGCGTTCCGAACACCGGGGAGCTGTTTTTT

d_call: NA
v_call: TRBV28
clone_size: once
j_call: TRBJ1-3
cdr3_aa: CASNAQGENTIYF
cdr3_nt: TGTGCCAGTAACGCGCAGGGCGAAAACACCATATATTTT

d_call: NA
v_call: TRBV6-1
clone_size: NA
j_call: TRBJ2-7
cdr3_aa: CASSERGRGEQYF
cdr3_nt: TGTGCCAGCAGTGAAAGGGGGCGGGGGGAGCAGTACTTC

d_call: NA
v_call: TRBV7-2
clone_size: NA
j_call: TRBJ1-5
cdr3_aa: CASSPVFNQPQHF
cdr3_nt: TGTGCCAGCAGCCCGGTCTTCAATCAGCCCCAGCATTTT

d_call: NA
v_call: TRBV27
clone_size: NA
j_call: TRBJ1-2
cdr3_aa: CASALARDYGYTF
cdr3_nt: TGTGCCAGCGCTTTAGCCAGGGACTATGGCTACACCTTC

d_call: NA
v_call: TRBV29-1
clone_size: NA
j_call: TRBJ1-1
cdr3_aa: CSVDGMNTEAFF
cdr3_nt: TGCAGCGTTGACGGGATGAACACTGAAGCTTTCTTT

d_call: NA
v_call: TRBV19
clone_size: NA
j_call: TRBJ1-5
cdr3_aa: CASSIGTEDQPQHF
cdr3_nt: TGTGCCAGTAGTATAGGAACAGAGGATCAGCCCCAGCATTTT

d_call: NA
v_call: TRBV11-2
clone_size: NA
j_call: TRBJ2-7
cdr3_aa: CASRASIDEQYF
cdr3_nt: TGTGCCAGCAGAGCAAGCATCGACGAGCAGTACTTC

d_call: NA
v_call: TRBV24-1
clone_size: NA
j_call: TRBJ2-7
cdr3_aa: CATSDTGTDEQYF
cdr3_nt: TGTGCCACCAGTGATACAGGGACCGACGAGCAGTACTTC

d_call: NA
v_call: TRBV4-3
clone_size: NA
j_call: TRBJ2-5
cdr3_aa: CASSQNAMETQYF
cdr3_nt: TGCGCCAGCAGCCAAAACGCCATGGAGACCCAGTACTTC

d_call: TRBD2
v_call: TRBV13
clone_size: NA
j_call: TRBJ2-1
cdr3_aa: CASSPKRTSGIPNEQFF
cdr3_nt: TGTGCCAGCAGCCCCAAGCGAACTAGCGGGATCCCCAATGAGCAGTTCTTC

d_call: TRBD1
v_call: TRBV4-2
clone_size: NA
j_call: TRBJ2-5
cdr3_aa: CASSQGTGVLEYQETQYF
cdr3_nt: TGTGCCAGCAGCCAAGGGACAGGGGTCTTGGAGTACCAAGAGACCCAGTACTTC

d_call: NA
v_call: TRBV29-1
clone_size: few
j_call: TRBJ1-1
cdr3_aa: CSVETPGVTEAFF
cdr3_nt: TGCAGCGTTGAAACACCAGGGGTGACTGAAGCTTTCTTT

d_call: NA
v_call: TRBV18
clone_size: NA
j_call: TRBJ2-1
cdr3_aa: CASSPSVRDNEQFF
cdr3_nt: TGTGCCAGCTCACCCTCTGTCAGAGACAATGAGCAGTTCTTC